This T cell receptor (beta chain) is from a study of T-cell memory formation after mild COVID-19. There are 12 residues in the CDR3. Trimming left V 3 bases short and J 7 bases short, with 12 bases between. Germline loops: CDR1 DFQATT, CDR2 SNEGSKA (reference sequence). On this clonotype itself: What it recognizes is unknown.

One entry per CDR3 protein, called by TCRdb with MiXCR from the 5' RACE reads. This table has around 130,000 distinct CDR3 sequences, about a sixth appearing once. Findings and caveats of the study: A second wave expanding day 15 to 37 was CD4+-biased; contracting clones were balanced. Contracting CD8+ clones were enriched in EMRA, CD4+ mainly in CM and EM.

V is TRBV20-1 and J is TRBJ1-2; weak D call: TRBD1 (6 bases). Sequencing used PBMCs or a T cell subset sorted from them (not recorded which). This receptor was obtained from a young man who had mild COVID-19 (a few samples of this study predate the infection). Cell type and time point are not known. This chain's CDR3 is CSASRQEGGYTF. DNA for the CDR3: TGCAGTGCTAGTCGACAGGAGGGTGGCTACACCTTC.